Sequencing of this T cell receptor (beta chain) was carried out in a study of chemoradiotherapy in HPV16-positive cancers. In the case of this clone: Its antigen is unknown.

Clones were sequenced by immunoSEQ multiplex PCR, and TCRdb holds only the in-frame ones, with some missing. The table has over 20,000 clones, roughly 84% seen once. General study findings and limits: Only two HPV16-positive patients supplied the functional HPV-specificity definition.

The CDR3 sequence is 14 residues long. Germline CDR1 SGHRS, CDR2 YFSETQ. Deletions cut 1 base from V and 5 bases from J, with 13 bases between. This clonotype originated in a human donor with HPV-associated anogenital cancer. The input for sequencing was blood, taken from a patient who underwent chemoradiotherapy. The rearrangement links TRBV5-1 to TRBJ2-7, with no clear D. CDR3 in amino acids: CASSLSVTADEQYF. CDR3 DNA sequence: TGCGCCAGCAGCTTGTCAGTAACGGCGGACGAGCAGTACTTC.